This entry describes one T cell receptor beta chain. Its antigen is unidentified. Germline loops: CDR1 SGDLS, CDR2 YYNGEE. The CDR3 totals 15 residues. After removal of 0 bases from V and 8 bases from J, the junction contained 9 bases not matched to a gene. This sample stems from a study of blood T cells in healthy people across ages. A second roughly 7 to 11 cycle PCR used barcoded and J-beta primers. Every cDNA was tagged by a template-switch adaptor with 12 random nucleotides. MiXCR, run by TCRdb on the 5' RACE reads, gives a single entry per CDR3 protein. This table has hundreds of thousands of distinct CDR3 sequences, about a third appearing once. Notes on the study in general: There were more naive CD4+ cells and higher diversity in long-lived donors than in aged donors. Unsorted PBMCs ruled out conclusive naive versus antigen-experienced comparison. Total diversity from one million sequenced T cells was likely underestimated.

J is TRBJ1-1 and V is TRBV9, with 8 nucleotides matching TRBD1. The sequence derives from an elderly woman in good health. Material for sequencing was blood. CDR3 in DNA: TGTGCCAGCAGCGTAGCTTGGACAGGGTCCACCGAAGCTTTCTTT. Protein product: CASSVAWTGSTEAFF.